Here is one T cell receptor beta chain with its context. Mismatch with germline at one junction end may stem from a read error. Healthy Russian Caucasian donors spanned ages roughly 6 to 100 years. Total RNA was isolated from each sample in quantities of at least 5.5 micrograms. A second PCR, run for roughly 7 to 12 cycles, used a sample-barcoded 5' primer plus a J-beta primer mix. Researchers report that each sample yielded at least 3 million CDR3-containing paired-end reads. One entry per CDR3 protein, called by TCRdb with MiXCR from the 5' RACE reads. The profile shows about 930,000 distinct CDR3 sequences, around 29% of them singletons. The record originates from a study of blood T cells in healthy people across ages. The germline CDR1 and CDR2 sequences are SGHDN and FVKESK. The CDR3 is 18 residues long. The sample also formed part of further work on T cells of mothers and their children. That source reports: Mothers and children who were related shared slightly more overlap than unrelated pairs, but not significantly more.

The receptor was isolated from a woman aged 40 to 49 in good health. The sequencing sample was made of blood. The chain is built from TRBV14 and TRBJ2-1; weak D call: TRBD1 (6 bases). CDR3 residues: CAGSQVGQGISSYNEQFF. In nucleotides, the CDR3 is TGTGCCGGCAGCCAAGTCGGGCAGGGGATAAGCTCCTACAATGAGCAGTTCTTC.